A single count supports the clone carrying this T cell receptor beta chain. Per the study methods: Reference gene primer amplification gave estimated nucleated cell counts. Measured with immunoSEQ multiplex PCR; TCRdb has only the in-frame clones, and not every one. V, J and clone size derive from that table, while D and trimming were established from the DNA sequence. The sample lists 130,000 or so clones, roughly three quarters seen once, with around 18% in the top ten. These data come from a study of blood T cell repertoires in COVID-19. Turning to the study itself: The samples span acute and convalescent COVID-19 from the United States, Italy and Spain. From T cells, B-cell-depleted T cells, or PBMCs came the material, which was cDNA or gDNA.

This CDR3 has 13 residues. J lost 6 bases, V lost 0 bases, and 0 bases had no gene match. CDR1 SGHRS and CDR2 YFSETQ come from the germline V gene. Sequencing was performed on peripheral blood. This clonotype originated in a man older than 75 with acute or convalescent COVID-19. The rearrangement links TRBV5-1 to TRBJ2-7; TRBD1 matches at 10 bases. The CDR3 spells CASSLGDRGEQYF. DNA for the CDR3: TGCGCCAGCAGCTTGGGGGACAGGGGCGAGCAGTACTTC.